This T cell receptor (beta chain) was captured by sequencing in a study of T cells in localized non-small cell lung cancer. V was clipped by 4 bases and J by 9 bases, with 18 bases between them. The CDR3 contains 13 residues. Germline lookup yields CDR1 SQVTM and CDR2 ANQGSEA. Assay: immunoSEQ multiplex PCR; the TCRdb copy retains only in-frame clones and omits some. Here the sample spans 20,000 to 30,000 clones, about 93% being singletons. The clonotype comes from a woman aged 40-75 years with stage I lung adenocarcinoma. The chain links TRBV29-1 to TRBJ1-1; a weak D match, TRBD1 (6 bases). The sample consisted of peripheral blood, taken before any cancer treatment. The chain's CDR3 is CSVGGLQANKAFF. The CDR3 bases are TGCAGCGTTGGGGGGCTCCAAGCGAATAAAGCTTTCTTT.